This T cell receptor (beta chain) derives from a study of blood T cell repertoires in COVID-19 (TCRdb year 2020). Background on the whole study: Collaborator samples came from the United States, Italy and Spain and covered acute and convalescent phases of COVID-19. The prospective study material was composed of cDNA or gDNA derived from T cells, B-cell-depleted T cells, or PBMCs. Subjects who had been exposed to COVID-19, were actively infected with it, or had recovered from it provided the deeply sampled blood TCRbeta repertoires that made up the dataset. A freely available public database, intended as a resource for researchers studying the immune response to SARS-CoV-2, is where the repertoires were released. Samples came from the ongoing ImmuneRACE study (first 160 participants) plus 1,254 subjects from 6 global collaborators. A de-identified subject ID, COVID-19 status, age in years and sex were almost always included in the sample metadata. HLA class I and class II types, where available, came from metadata supplied by the sample provider rather than from assay-based typing. Points the paper makes about the study in general: How much clinical and demographic metadata was included differed by source and by participant, and the metadata was provided uncurated.

TCRbeta CDR3 regions were amplified from genomic DNA using the immunoSEQ Assay, a bias-controlled multiplex PCR. The authors' pipeline ran thus. The number of nucleated cells in each sample was estimated by amplification of reference gene primers within the assay. To quantify the absolute abundance of each unique TCRbeta CDR3 rearrangement, sequence reads were collapsed and filtered. For each sample, productive Simpson clonality was calculated as the square root of Simpson's diversity index across productive rearrangements. This immuneACCESS table, as held by TCRdb, lists in-frame sequences with V and J called but not all clones. Of the missing ones, under half trace to an unresolved V gene in checked studies; the others have no known cause. The V and J calls and clone size come from that table; D and trimming were worked out from the DNA. The sample contains about 260,000 clones, about 89% of them found a single time. The ten top clones hold approximately 1.5% of the sample.

For this clone: Its antigen target is currently unknown. No much larger clone is present one base from it, and per-base qualities are unavailable.

V lost 6 bases and J lost 5 bases; the stretch between them is 16 bases long. CDR1 is given as MDHEN and CDR2 as SYDVKM, both from the germline V gene. The CDR3 starts with the cysteine, ends with the phenylalanine, and has 15 residues. The CDR3 DNA has 45 bases and is translated from base 1. Another Seattle source contributed samples from volunteer blood donors who had recovered from COVID-19. Whole blood was collected in K2EDTA tubes by collaborating institutions according to the institutions' own protocols. For TCRbeta analysis, collaborators shipped samples in one of three forms: frozen whole blood, isolated PBMCs, or DNA extracted from either of those sample types.

The receptor chain draws on TRBV28 and TRBJ1-4; 5 matching bases give a weak D call of TRBD1. The clonotype comes from a woman between 40 and 50 years old who had recovered from COVID-19. Sequenced material: peripheral blood. The DNA sequence is as follows: TGTGCCAGCAGCTCAAGGCAGGGCCCGAATGAAAAACTGTTTTTT. This translates into CASSSRQGPNEKLFF.